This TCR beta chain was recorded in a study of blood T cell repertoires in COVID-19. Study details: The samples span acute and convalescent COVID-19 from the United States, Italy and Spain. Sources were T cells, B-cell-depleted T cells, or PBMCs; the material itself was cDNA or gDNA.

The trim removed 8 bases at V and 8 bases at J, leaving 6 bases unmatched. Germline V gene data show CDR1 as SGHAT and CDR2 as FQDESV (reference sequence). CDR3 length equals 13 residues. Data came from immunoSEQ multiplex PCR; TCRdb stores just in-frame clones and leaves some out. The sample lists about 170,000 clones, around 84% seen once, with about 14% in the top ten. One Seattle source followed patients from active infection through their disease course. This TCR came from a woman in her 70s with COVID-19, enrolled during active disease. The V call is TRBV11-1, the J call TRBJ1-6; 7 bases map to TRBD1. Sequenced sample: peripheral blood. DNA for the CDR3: TGTGCCAGCGGGACAGCTTTTGATTCACCCCTCCACTTT. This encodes CASGTAFDSPLHF.